A selection of T cell receptor beta chains follows, all from one sample in a study of early T cells in non-severe SARS-CoV-2 infection. One entry per CDR3 protein results from TCRdb running MiXCR on the 5' RACE reads. The repertoire consists of about 98,000 distinct CDR3 sequences, with 9.5% to 11% occurring once and the leading ten covering approximately 5.4%. Sequenced sample: whole blood. The receptors come from an adult who was a healthcare worker with PCR-confirmed SARS-CoV-2 infection or an uninfected control (not recorded which). CDR3s include the opening cysteine and the closing phenylalanine or tryptophan. D genes are given only for firm matches. Size values are once, few and many counts, or a class for expanded clones, and some rows have none.

clone_size	v_call	d_call	j_call	cdr3_aa	cdr3_nt
many	TRBV2	NA	TRBJ2-7	CASSDRSSSYEQYF	TGTGCCAGCAGCGACAGGTCGAGCTCCTACGAGCAGTACTTC
few	TRBV6-1	NA	TRBJ1-2	CASSEAFAGSYGYTF	TGTGCCAGCAGTGAAGCCTTCGCAGGGAGCTATGGCTACACCTTC
few	TRBV11-2	NA	TRBJ2-3	CASSLPIDTQYF	TGTGCCAGCAGCTTACCGATAGATACGCAGTATTTT
NA	TRBV20-1	TRBD2	TRBJ2-3	CSADGLASTDTQYF	TGCAGTGCGGACGGACTAGCCAGCACAGATACGCAGTATTTT
many	TRBV2	NA	TRBJ2-1	CASRLAPRDEGFF	TGTGCCAGCAGACTGGCGCCCCGGGACGAAGGATTCTTC
few	TRBV4-1	NA	TRBJ2-3	CASSKGDSQDTQYF	TGCGCCAGCAGCAAAGGGGACTCCCAAGATACGCAGTATTTT
NA	TRBV29-1	NA	TRBJ1-2	CSTHRADGYTF	TGCAGCACGCACAGGGCGGACGGCTACACCTTC
NA	TRBV12-3/TRBV12-4	NA	TRBJ2-7	CASTGGQLREQYF	TGTGCCAGCACTGGAGGGCAGCTGAGGGAGCAGTACTTC
NA	TRBV11-2	NA	TRBJ1-1	CASSHPEGGGYTEAFF	TGTGCCAGCAGCCACCCGGAGGGCGGGGGTTACACTGAAGCTTTCTTT
NA	TRBV4-2	NA	TRBJ2-1	CASSQAGVALSYNEQFF	TGTGCCAGCAGCCAAGCCGGGGTTGCCCTCTCCTACAATGAGCAGTTCTTC
many	TRBV7-3	NA	TRBJ2-3	CASSLDGSLSTDTQYF	TGTGCCAGCAGCTTAGACGGGAGTCTTAGCACAGATACGCAGTATTTT
few	TRBV6-6	NA	TRBJ1-5	CASSYGGWGDNQPQHF	TGTGCCAGCAGTTATGGCGGATGGGGGGACAATCAGCCCCAGCATTTT
NA	TRBV28	TRBD2	TRBJ2-7	CASNSPGTSEYEQYF	TGTGCCAGCAACTCTCCCGGGACTAGCGAATACGAGCAGTACTTC
many	TRBV29-1	NA	TRBJ2-2	CSVRARTNTGELFF	TGCAGCGTTCGGGCCAGAACGAACACCGGGGAGCTGTTTTTT
many	TRBV6-6	NA	TRBJ2-2	CASRMEFGGELFF	TGTGCCAGCCGTATGGAGTTTGGCGGGGAGCTGTTTTTT
many	TRBV7-9	NA	TRBJ1-4	CASSLRPDRTTNEKLFF	TGTGCCAGCAGTCTTCGTCCCGACAGGACAACTAATGAAAAACTGTTTTTT
few	TRBV4-1	TRBD2	TRBJ2-7	CASSPTPRLAGPTYEQYF	TGCGCCAGCAGCCCGACTCCCCGATTAGCGGGGCCGACCTACGAGCAGTACTTC
many	TRBV6-2/TRBV6-3	NA	TRBJ2-2	CASSYSDGTGSGELFF	TGTGCCAGCAGTTACTCGGACGGGACGGGCTCCGGGGAGCTGTTTTTT
few	TRBV20-1	TRBD1	TRBJ1-4	CSATPRDREQEKLFF	TGCAGTGCAACCCCCCGGGACAGGGAACAAGAAAAACTGTTTTTT
NA	TRBV27	NA	TRBJ2-1	CASSLLEGSSYNEQFF	TGTGCCAGCAGTTTACTCGAGGGGAGCTCCTACAATGAGCAGTTCTTC
NA	TRBV7-3	NA	TRBJ1-5	CASSLNANQPQHF	TGTGCCAGCAGCTTAAATGCCAATCAGCCCCAGCATTTT
many	TRBV5-1	NA	TRBJ2-3	CASSLGRGQSSDTQYF	TGCGCCAGCAGCTTGGGTCGGGGGCAGTCATCAGATACGCAGTATTTT
few	TRBV20-1	NA	TRBJ2-2	CSATQGSTGELFF	TGCAGTGCTACCCAGGGAAGCACCGGGGAGCTGTTTTTT
few	TRBV7-2	NA	TRBJ2-1	CASSRDNEQFF	TGTGCCAGCAGCCGAGACAATGAGCAGTTCTTC
NA	TRBV29-1	NA	TRBJ2-1	CSVPFEAAYNEQFF	TGCAGCGTCCCTTTCGAAGCGGCGTACAATGAGCAGTTCTTC
NA	TRBV6-2/TRBV6-3	TRBD2	TRBJ2-2	CASSYSGGRNTGELFF	TGTGCCAGCAGTTACTCAGGCGGGAGGAACACCGGGGAGCTGTTTTTT
once	TRBV18	TRBD2	TRBJ2-5	CASSPGIAGKGETQYF	TGTGCCAGCTCACCCGGGATAGCGGGAAAGGGAGAGACCCAGTACTTC
few	TRBV7-8	TRBD2	TRBJ2-2	CASSKRDYPTGELFF	TGTGCCAGCAGCAAAAGGGACTACCCCACCGGGGAGCTGTTTTTT
NA	TRBV20-1	NA	TRBJ2-1	CSAQRASDNEQFF	TGCAGTGCTCAAAGGGCTAGCGACAATGAGCAGTTCTTC
many	TRBV4-1	NA	TRBJ1-5	CASSPDGNRPQHF	TGCGCCAGCAGTCCCGACGGGAATAGGCCCCAGCATTTT
NA	TRBV29-1	NA	TRBJ1-1	CSGETSFEAFF	TGCAGCGGTGAGACCTCGTTTGAAGCTTTCTTT
many	TRBV20-1	NA	TRBJ2-7	CSARIRYEQYF	TGCAGTGCTAGGATTAGATACGAGCAGTACTTC
many	TRBV5-4	TRBD1	TRBJ1-4	CASSLGTVPHEKLFF	TGTGCCAGCAGCCTGGGGACAGTCCCTCATGAAAAACTGTTTTTT
few	TRBV9	NA	TRBJ1-2	CASSVTENYGYTF	TGTGCCAGCAGCGTAACAGAGAACTATGGCTACACCTTC
many	TRBV10-1	NA	TRBJ1-2	CASSVAVKAFNGYTF	TGCGCCAGCAGTGTAGCAGTGAAGGCTTTTAACGGCTACACCTTC
many	TRBV24-1	TRBD2	TRBJ2-2	CATSDLVLAGAGELFF	TGTGCCACCAGTGATTTAGTACTAGCGGGAGCTGGGGAGCTGTTTTTT
NA	TRBV20-1	NA	TRBJ1-4	CSARVGGAVANEKLFF	TGCAGTGCTAGAGTAGGGGGGGCCGTAGCTAATGAAAAACTGTTTTTT
many	TRBV5-1	TRBD2	TRBJ2-7	CASSLASSGRGYEQYF	TGCGCCAGCAGCTTGGCCTCCAGCGGGAGAGGGTACGAGCAGTACTTC
many	TRBV10-3	TRBD2	TRBJ2-4	CAISVAGVGVGIQYF	TGTGCCATCAGCGTAGCGGGAGTAGGGGTGGGCATTCAGTACTTC
few	TRBV4-1	TRBD2	TRBJ2-3	CASTLRLAGGSFHTDTQYF	TGCGCCAGCACCCTCCGACTAGCGGGGGGCTCCTTTCACACAGATACGCAGTATTTT
many	TRBV5-1	NA	TRBJ2-1	CASSLEGQDYNEQFF	TGCGCCAGCAGCTTGGAAGGTCAAGACTACAATGAGCAGTTCTTC
few	TRBV6-2/TRBV6-3	NA	TRBJ1-2	CASSLTGTVRPGYTF	TGTGCCAGCAGTCTGACCGGGACGGTGCGCCCAGGCTACACCTTC
NA	TRBV5-1	NA	TRBJ1-6	CASSPEPPRVADSPLHF	TGCGCCAGCAGCCCGGAACCCCCCAGGGTGGCGGATTCACCCCTCCACTTT
many	TRBV27	NA	TRBJ2-3	CASSFGDTQYF	TGTGCCAGCAGCTTCGGAGATACGCAGTATTTT
few	TRBV11-2	TRBD1	TRBJ1-1	CASSLAWTGDTEAFF	TGTGCCAGCAGCTTAGCTTGGACAGGTGATACTGAAGCTTTCTTT
NA	TRBV29-1	TRBD1	TRBJ1-2	CSGTGIYGYTF	TGCAGCGGGACAGGTATCTATGGCTACACCTTC
few	TRBV29-1	NA	TRBJ2-6	CSVPQGPGANVLTF	TGCAGCGTTCCCCAGGGTCCCGGGGCCAACGTCCTGACTTTC
few	TRBV28	TRBD1	TRBJ2-7	CASSLPGTAYEQYF	TGTGCCAGCAGTCTGCCCGGGACAGCCTACGAGCAGTACTTC
many	TRBV18	TRBD1	TRBJ2-7	CASSSYDRGAYEQYF	TGTGCCAGCTCATCCTATGACAGGGGTGCCTACGAGCAGTACTTC
many	TRBV9	TRBD1	TRBJ2-5	CASSAGTGGKRVTQYF	TGTGCCAGCAGCGCCGGGACAGGGGGCAAACGAGTGACCCAGTACTTC
few	TRBV20-1	TRBD2	TRBJ2-5	CSLGLAGYLQETQYF	TGCTCTCTGGGACTAGCGGGGTACCTACAAGAGACCCAGTACTTC
many	TRBV9	NA	TRBJ2-7	CASSVGTDNEQYF	TGTGCCAGCAGCGTAGGCACGGACAACGAGCAGTACTTC
few	TRBV21-1	NA	TRBJ1-5	CASSKNRRFNEPQHF	TGTGCCAGCAGCAAAAATAGGCGGTTTAACGAGCCCCAGCATTTT
NA	TRBV7-9	NA	TRBJ2-1	CASSLIDEQFF	TGTGCCAGCAGCTTAATCGATGAGCAGTTCTTC
few	TRBV4-1	NA	TRBJ2-7	CASSQDRIGTEQYF	TGCGCCAGCAGCCAAGATAGAATCGGTACCGAGCAGTACTTC
many	TRBV6-2/TRBV6-3	TRBD1	TRBJ2-5	CASRLWTGETQYF	TGTGCCAGCAGACTATGGACAGGCGAGACCCAGTACTTC
NA	TRBV7-6	TRBD1	TRBJ1-1	CASSPGTGASNTEAFF	TGTGCCAGCAGCCCGGGGACAGGGGCCTCGAACACTGAAGCTTTCTTT
many	TRBV7-8	NA	TRBJ1-5	CASSPGQLSAQHF	TGTGCCAGCAGCCCCGGACAGCTATCAGCCCAGCATTTT
many	TRBV13	NA	TRBJ2-5	CASSKGETQYF	TGTGCCAGCAGCAAAGGAGAGACCCAGTACTTC
many	TRBV28	NA	TRBJ2-1	CASSLWGSPYNEQFF	TGTGCCAGCAGTTTGTGGGGGTCCCCCTACAATGAGCAGTTCTTC